What follows are 21 T cell receptor beta chains derived from one specimen sequenced in a study of response to subunit inactivated influenza vaccine. A single record per CDR3 protein comes from TCRdb applying MiXCR to the RT-PCR reads. The sample has approximately 310,000 distinct CDR3 sequences, roughly 22% seen once. Sequencing used PBMCs from blood, obtained about 20 months after vaccination. Receptors were obtained from a man between 50 and 69 years old who received an inactivated influenza vaccine.

The sample holds a few counts of this clonotype. The chain uses TRBV2 and TRBJ2-1, with 10 bases aligning to TRBD2. This CDR3 region has 14 residues. CDR1 is SNHLY and CDR2 is FYNNEI in the germline V gene. The junction had 15 bases not matched to a gene; V was cut back by 6 bases and J by 16 bases. The DNA for the CDR3 is TGTGCCAGCAGGGCACTAGCGGGGCCCCCAGTGGCTTTCTTC. Encoded protein: CASRALAGPPVAFF.

This clonotype was seen many times. The rearrangement joins TRBV28 to TRBJ2-1; D is ambiguous. Germline V gene lookup returns CDR1 MDHEN and CDR2 SYDVKM. Trimming took off 3 bases at V and 7 bases at J, with 1 base between the two ends. This CDR3 is 10 amino acids long. Here the CDR3 DNA reads TGTGCCAGCAGTTTTAATGAGCAGTTCTTC. This translates into CASSFNEQFF.

The chain uses TRBV29-1 and TRBJ1-1, with TRBD1 matching 8 bases. The germline V gene encodes CDR1 SQVTM and CDR2 ANQGSEA. J lost 4 bases, V lost 3 bases, and 7 bases had no gene match. The CDR3 sequence is 14 residues long. The CDR3 DNA reads as TGCAGCGTTGACGCAGGGGGCTTGGGCACTGAAGCTTTCTTT. Amino acids: CSVDAGGLGTEAFF.

The chain carries TRBV11-1 and TRBJ2-1, with 11 nucleotides matching TRBD2. The V gene end was trimmed by 4 bases and the J gene end by 7 bases; junction bases not matched to a gene: 12. Per the germline V gene, CDR1 is SGHAT and CDR2 is FQDESV (reference sequence). CDR3 length: 17 amino acids. The CDR3 coding sequence is TGTGCCAGCAGCTCCACAATAGCGGGGGGGCAGGTAAATGAGCAGTTCTTC. Protein: CASSSTIAGGQVNEQFF.

This clonotype was seen ten or more times. The chain has TRBV19 and TRBJ2-1; D is unclear. This CDR3 comprises 15 residues. CDR1 is LNHDA, CDR2 SQIVND, per germline (reference sequence). Trimming removed 3 bases from V and 3 bases from J, with 12 bases in between. CDR3: CASSMGWGNYNEQFF. The CDR3 nucleotides read TGTGCCAGTAGTATGGGGTGGGGAAACTACAATGAGCAGTTCTTC.

This clonotype was seen a few times. The rearrangement uses TRBV9 and TRBJ2-1; D is unclear. This CDR3 region has 16 residues. The germline V gene encodes CDR1 SGDLS and CDR2 YYNGEE. V gave up 0 bases and J gave up 1 base, with 11 bases separating them. CDR3 region: CASSVGLRRSYNEQFF. The CDR3 DNA sequence: TGTGCCAGCAGCGTAGGGTTGCGCCGGTCCTACAATGAGCAGTTCTTC.

This clonotype was found a few times. This chain links TRBV5-1 with TRBJ1-5; D is undetermined. CDR1 is SGHRS and CDR2 is YFSETQ in the germline V gene. The ends were cut back, 4 bases at V and 7 bases at J, with 15 bases in the middle. CDR3 length equals 14 residues. The CDR3 loop reads CASSPGWAGQPQHF. DNA of the CDR3: TGCGCCAGCAGCCCAGGATGGGCAGGACAGCCCCAGCATTTT. The full variable domain, with the rest looked up from reference TRBV5-1 and TRBJ1-5, is KAGVTQTPRYLIKTRGQQVTLSCSPISGHRSVSWYQQTPGQGLQFLFEYFSETQRNKGNFPGRFSGRQFSNSRSEMNVSTLELGDSALYLCASSPGWAGQPQHFGDGTRLSIL.

This clonotype was detected a few times. The chain carries TRBV27 and TRBJ1-1; D is possibly TRBD1 (5 bases). With 3 bases removed from V and 11 bases from J, the gap between germline ends came to 19 bases. The germline CDR1 and CDR2 sequences are MNHEY and SMNVEV (reference sequence). This CDR3 has 14 amino acids. Written as DNA, the CDR3 is TGTGCCAGCAGTTTGGTGGGGGGAGGCGACGCGGCTTTCTTT. Protein sequence: CASSLVGGGDAAFF.

This chain joins TRBV5-1 and TRBJ2-3; D is undetermined. From germline, CDR1 is SGHRS and CDR2 YFSETQ. Between the trimmed V and J ends, which lost 0 bases and 6 bases, there was a span of 17 bases. The CDR3 contains 16 residues. CDR3 DNA: TGCGCCAGCAGCTTGGCCGCGGCCTCAAGAGAGGATACGCAGTATTTT. Its translation is CASSLAAASREDTQYF.

This clonotype has a single count. The chain uses TRBV30 and TRBJ1-4; TRBD1 matches at 7 bases. Losses at the gene ends were 3 bases for V and 4 bases for J; bases not matched to a gene: 11. The CDR3 sequence is 16 residues long. Germline CDR1 reads GTSNPN; CDR2 reads SVGIG (reference sequence). The DNA for the CDR3 is TGTGCCTGGAGCCCAGGGGGGACAGTGATTAATGAAAAACTGTTTTTT. As protein: CAWSPGGTVINEKLFF.

V usage is TRBV28 and J usage is TRBJ2-1; tentatively, D is TRBD1 or TRBD2 (7 bases each). The V and J ends lost 2 bases and 7 bases respectively, with 21 bases between them. The CDR3 is 17 amino acids. CDR1 and CDR2 (germline): MDHEN, SYDVKM. The CDR3 region is CASSLRSGGGGWNEQFF. The CDR3, as DNA: TGTGCCAGCAGTTTACGGTCAGGGGGGGGGGGGTGGAATGAGCAGTTCTTC. The whole variable domain, filled in from reference TRBV28 and TRBJ2-1, reads DVKVTQSSRYLVKRTGEKVFLECVQDMDHENMFWYRQDPGLGLRLIYFSYDVKMKEKGDIPEGYSVSREKKERFSLILESASTNQTSMYLCASSLRSGGGGWNEQFFGPGTRLTVL.

V usage is TRBV28 and J usage is TRBJ2-7; TRBD1 aligns across 9 bases. V gave up 6 bases and J gave up 5 bases; unmatched junction bases: 14. Germline V lookup: CDR1 MDHEN, CDR2 SYDVKM. The CDR3 is made up of 16 amino acids. CDR3 DNA sequence: TGTGCCAGCAGCTTCACCCCGGGACAGGGTTTCGACGAGCAGTACTTC. Translated, it gives CASSFTPGQGFDEQYF.

The chain has TRBV7-9 and TRBJ2-1, with 8 bases identical to TRBD2. The CDR3 covers 17 residues. The germline gives CDR1 SEHNR, CDR2 FQNEAQ (reference sequence). With V trimmed by 0 bases and J by 3 bases, 7 bases remained unmatched. CDR3 in amino acids: CASSLAPGGQFYNEQFF. In DNA form, the CDR3 reads TGTGCCAGCAGCTTAGCCCCGGGGGGGCAGTTCTACAATGAGCAGTTCTTC.

This clonotype was seen at least ten times. The chain recombines TRBV12-3 or TRBV12-4 with TRBJ1-2; TRBD1 matches at 9 bases. V lost 0 bases and J lost 10; bases outside the gene matches: 9. CDR3 length: 15 residues. CDR3 DNA: TGTGCCAGCAGTTTAGCCGCCGGGACAGGGACTTCCTACACCTTC. Protein: CASSLAAGTGTSYTF.

The rearrangement links TRBV12-3 or TRBV12-4 to TRBJ1-2; D unclear. Trimming took 4 bases from V and 8 from J, leaving 11 bases between them. The CDR3 is 12 amino acids. Written as DNA, the CDR3 is TGTGCCAGCAGTTGGGTCGCCGCGGGCTACACCTTC. It is translated as CASSWVAAGYTF.

This clonotype was seen ten or more times. J is TRBJ2-3 and V is TRBV4-2, with D perhaps TRBD2 (6 bases). CDR1 and CDR2 from the germline V gene are LGHNA and YNFKEQ. The CDR3 consists of 15 residues. The V gene lost 3 bases and the J gene lost 6 bases, with 16 bases spanning the gap. For the CDR3, the DNA is TGTGCCAGCAGCCAGGGAGGTCCAGCCTCGGATACGCAGTATTTT. Encoded protein: CASSQGGPASDTQYF.

At least ten counts were recorded for this clonotype. The rearrangement links TRBV10-3 to TRBJ1-6, with D possibly TRBD1 on 5 matching bases. Germline loops: CDR1 ENHRY, CDR2 SYGVKD. The CDR3 loop spans 15 amino acids. V shed 0 bases and J shed 7 bases, with 10 bases lying between them. The CDR3 DNA sequence: TGTGCCATCAGTGAGTCGGGGAGACAGAATTCACCCCTCCACTTT. Translating gives CAISESGRQNSPLHF.

CDR3 residues: CASSSIGSYEQYF. The CDR3 coding sequence is TGTGCCAGCAGTTCAATCGGATCCTACGAGCAGTACTTC. The chain has TRBV25-1 and TRBJ2-7; D call uncertain. Trimming stripped 5 bases from V and 1 base from J, with 9 bases between. CDR1 is MGHDK and CDR2 is SYGVNS in the germline V gene. There are 13 residues in the CDR3.

This chain links TRBV29-1 with TRBJ2-2, with TRBD2 matching over 13 bases. CDR3 length: 16 residues. Germline CDR1 is SQVTM and CDR2 is ANQGSEA. Trimming removed 6 bases from V and 4 bases from J; junction bases left unmatched: 8. The CDR3 DNA sequence: TGCAGCGTCCTAACCCGGACTAGCGGGGGCACCGGGGAGCTGTTTTTT. It is translated as CSVLTRTSGGTGELFF.

The rearrangement joins TRBV29-1 to TRBJ1-2; D not resolved. The CDR3 extends over 11 amino acids. Germline-derived CDR1 and CDR2 are SQVTM and ANQGSEA. V dropped 0 bases and J dropped 7 bases, with 6 bases sitting between them. The CDR3 reads CSVEEVSGYTF. The CDR3 DNA follows: TGCAGCGTTGAAGAGGTCTCTGGCTACACCTTC.

The V call is TRBV20-1, the J call TRBJ2-1; D call uncertain. Germline values: CDR1 DFQATT, CDR2 SNEGSKA (reference sequence). With 1 base removed from V and 5 bases from J, the gap between germline ends came to 15 bases. The CDR3 sequence is 15 residues long. In nucleotides, the CDR3 is TGCAGTGCTAGAGTCGAAGATCCCCGGGACAATGAGCAGTTCTTC. This translates into CSARVEDPRDNEQFF.